These 29 T cell receptor beta chains share one sample of origin, sequenced in a study of cytomegalovirus exposure and HLA in healthy donors. PCR used 60 Vbeta primers and 13 Jbeta primers. Data came from immunoSEQ multiplex PCR; TCRdb stores just in-frame clones and leaves some out. The sample yields some 130,000 clones, 75% to 85% seen once. The sequenced material came from PBMCs. The source of these receptors is a male donor in good health and CMV-seronegative.

This chain uses TRBV6-1 with TRBJ1-5, with 9 bases aligning to TRBD1. The CDR3 loop spans 14 amino acids. The V gene's germline CDR1 is MNHNS and CDR2 SASEGT. Trimming at V came to 8 bases and at J to 7 bases, leaving 9 bases not matched to a gene. The CDR3 DNA sequence: TGTGCCAGCCTAGGGACAGGGTGGGAGCAGCCCCAGCATTTT. Its protein product is CASLGTGWEQPQHF.

V gene TRBV5-1 combines with J gene TRBJ1-2, with D uncertain. Trimming took 3 bases from V and 8 from J, leaving 17 bases between them. In germline, CDR1 is SGHRS, CDR2 YFSETQ. The CDR3 spans 14 residues. The CDR3 loop reads CASSYEALTGGYTF. The CDR3 DNA reads as TGCGCCAGCAGCTACGAGGCCCTCACCGGGGGCTACACCTTC.

The J gene is TRBJ2-7, the V gene TRBV9, with 9 positions matching TRBD2. With V trimmed by 0 bases and J by 5 bases, 3 bases remained unmatched. The length of the CDR3 is 14 residues. CDR1 is SGDLS, CDR2 YYNGEE, per germline. This chain's CDR3 is CASSVDWTSDEQYF. For the CDR3, the DNA is TGTGCCAGCAGCGTAGATTGGACTAGCGACGAGCAGTACTTC.

The CDR3 loop reads CASRENGQGWTEAFF. CDR3 bases: TGTGCCAGCAGAGAGAATGGACAGGGATGGACTGAAGCTTTCTTT. The chain links TRBV5-6 to TRBJ1-1; 8 nucleotides agree with TRBD1. Germline CDR1 reads SGHDT; CDR2 reads YYEEEE. V trimming: 5 bases; J trimming: 5 bases; junction bases outside the gene matches: 11. The CDR3 spans 15 residues. Full variable domain (remainder filled in from reference TRBV5-6 and TRBJ1-1): DAGVTQSPTHLIKTRGQQVTLRCSPKSGHDTVSWYQQALGQGPQFIFQYYEEEERQRGNFPDRFSGHQFPNYSSELNVNALLLGDSALYLCASRENGQGWTEAFFGQGTRLTVV.

The chain links TRBV19 to TRBJ2-2, with D possibly TRBD1 on 5 matching bases. Trimming shortened V by 9 bases and J by 5 bases, and 13 bases separated the two germline ends. The CDR3 spans 13 residues. Germline lookup yields CDR1 LNHDA and CDR2 SQIVND (reference sequence). The CDR3 DNA sequence: TGTGCCAGCCAGTTTAGGGGTACCGGGGAGCTGTTTTTT. Its protein product is CASQFRGTGELFF.

V gene TRBV14 combines with J gene TRBJ2-7, with a tentative D call TRBD2 (5 bases). The V and J ends lost 3 bases and 8 bases respectively, with 17 bases between them. Looked up from germline, CDR1 is SGHDN and CDR2 is FVKESK. This CDR3 is 14 amino acids long. This CDR3 reads CASSQDFQDLQQYF. DNA for the CDR3: TGTGCCAGCAGCCAGGACTTCCAAGATCTGCAGCAGTACTTC.

This chain joins TRBV27 and TRBJ2-3, with 10 positions matching TRBD2. With 6 bases clipped from V and 0 bases from J, the junction kept 0 bases outside the gene matches. The CDR3 has 14 residues. Per germline, CDR1 MNHEY and CDR2 SMNVEV (reference sequence). CDR3 coding DNA: TGTGCCAGCAGGACTAGCGGGAGCACAGATACGCAGTATTTT. This encodes CASRTSGSTDTQYF.

The chain carries TRBV7-9 and TRBJ1-2; perhaps TRBD1 as D (5 bases). CDR1 and CDR2 from the germline V gene are SEHNR and FQNEAQ (reference sequence). Trimming removed 5 bases from V and 8 bases from J, with 12 bases in between. This CDR3 has 12 amino acids. The DNA for the CDR3 is TGTGCCAGCAGCCCCCCAGGGATAGGCTACACCTTC. Its translation is CASSPPGIGYTF.

This clone showed up just a few times. The gene calls are TRBV4-3 and TRBJ1-5; D ambiguous. The CDR3 contains 13 residues. CDR1 and CDR2 (germline): LGHNA, YSLEER. V lost 0 bases, J lost 6 bases, and 6 bases lay in between. In DNA, the CDR3 is TGCGCCAGCAGCCAAGATAGCGTTCAGCCCCAGCATTTT. It codes for CASSQDSVQPQHF.

The V and J genes are TRBV27 and TRBJ2-3, with TRBD2 matching 8 bases. The trim removed 4 bases at V and 2 bases at J, leaving 8 bases unmatched. There are 16 residues in the CDR3. Germline CDR1 reads MNHEY; CDR2 reads SMNVEV (reference sequence). The CDR3 sequence: CASSSRGSGITDTQYF. The CDR3 bases are TGTGCCAGCAGTTCCCGGGGTAGCGGGATCACAGATACGCAGTATTTT.

This sequence joins TRBV4-2 and TRBJ1-5; 8 bases align to TRBD1. The V gene end was trimmed by 1 base and the J gene end by 7 bases; junction bases not matched to a gene: 6. The CDR3 sequence is 15 residues long. Germline V gene sequence: CDR1 LGHNA, CDR2 YNFKEQ. DNA for the CDR3: TGTGCCAGCAGCCAAGTTGGACAGGGCGGGCAGCCCCAGCATTTT. It translates to CASSQVGQGGQPQHF.

V gene TRBV5-1 combines with J gene TRBJ1-1, with D maybe TRBD1 (5 bases). Deletions cut 3 bases from V and 0 bases from J, with 9 bases between. The CDR3 length is 14 residues. The germline CDR1 and CDR2 sequences are SGHRS and YFSETQ. CDR3 DNA: TGCGCCAGCAGCTCCGAGGACATGAACACTGAAGCTTTCTTT. Protein sequence: CASSSEDMNTEAFF.

This sequence joins TRBV2 and TRBJ1-1, with TRBD1 as a possible D gene (5 bases). V lost 7 bases, J lost 2 bases, and 17 bases lay in between. Germline loops: CDR1 SNHLY, CDR2 FYNNEI. This CDR3 has 15 amino acids. The CDR3 region is CASITGGVVNTEAFF. Written as DNA, the CDR3 is TGTGCCAGCATCACGGGGGGGGTGGTAAACACTGAAGCTTTCTTT.

Concerning this clone itself: Relative to the germline gene, one junction end is altered; a read error may explain this. The chain recombines TRBV7-3 with TRBJ2-6; 10 nucleotides agree with TRBD1. Germline-derived CDR1 and CDR2 are SGHTA and FQGTGA. The length of the CDR3 is 17 residues. CDR3: CASSLGTGVSGANVPTF. Written as DNA, the CDR3 is TGTGCCAGCAGCCTCGGGACAGGGGTTTCTGGGGCCAACGTCCCGACTTTC. The full variable domain, completed using reference TRBV7-3 and TRBJ2-6, is GAGVSQTPSNKVTEKGKYVELRCDPISGHTALYWYRQSLGQGPEFLIYFQGTGAADDSGLPNDRFFAVRPEGSVSTLKIQRTERGDSAVYLCASSLGTGVSGANVPTFGAGSRLTVL.

The count of this clone is one. V and J are TRBV4-3 and TRBJ2-1; D possibly corresponds to TRBD1 (5 bases). The V end was cut by 4 bases, the J end by 7 bases, with 20 bases between. Germline V gene sequence: CDR1 LGHNA, CDR2 YSLEER. This CDR3 has 16 amino acids. CDR3 coding DNA: TGCGCCAGCAGCCTTCTAAAGGGGTTCCTTATGAATGAGCAGTTCTTC. Protein product: CASSLLKGFLMNEQFF.

The chain joins TRBV2 to TRBJ2-7; D perhaps matches TRBD2 (8 bases). Trimming removed 3 bases from V and 5 bases from J, with 26 bases in between. This CDR3 is 18 amino acids long. Per germline, CDR1 SNHLY and CDR2 FYNNEI. In DNA form, the CDR3 reads TGTGCCAGCAGTGATGAGGGGGCGACGGGCGGGAGGACCCACGAGCAGTACTTC. It codes for CASSDEGATGGRTHEQYF.

This clone came up a few times. This chain joins TRBV6-5 and TRBJ1-3, with D maybe TRBD1 (6 bases). Trimming removed 5 bases from V and 6 bases from J, with 11 bases in between. The CDR3 totals 13 residues. Germline V gene sequence: CDR1 MNHEY, CDR2 SVGAGI. The CDR3 protein is CASSRTEQNTIYF. Here the CDR3 DNA reads TGTGCCAGCAGTCGGACAGAGCAAAACACCATATATTTT.

This rearrangement joins TRBV5-4 to TRBJ2-3, with D maybe TRBD1 (6 bases). Germline V lookup: CDR1 SGHNT, CDR2 YYREEE (reference sequence). This CDR3 has 12 residues. Trimming removed 4 bases from V and 8 bases from J, with 11 bases in between. CDR3 protein: CASSQDSPTQYF. The CDR3 region has the DNA TGTGCCAGCAGCCAGGACAGCCCTACGCAGTATTTT.

The CDR3 protein is CASSPLSESSYEQYF. The CDR3 DNA reads TGCGCCAGCAGCCCCCTTAGCGAGTCCTCCTACGAGCAGTACTTC. The V call is TRBV5-1, the J call TRBJ2-7; possible D gene TRBD2, 5 bases. The germline V gene has CDR1 SGHRS and CDR2 YFSETQ. V was pared by 4 bases and J by 0 bases, with 14 bases between. The CDR3 extends over 15 amino acids.

This chain uses TRBV27 with TRBJ2-7; 9 bases line up with TRBD2. Per the germline V gene, CDR1 is MNHEY and CDR2 is SMNVEV (reference sequence). The CDR3 sequence is 14 residues long. The V segment lost 5 bases and the J segment 3 bases; nucleotides outside the gene matches: 5. The CDR3 loop is CASSLIAGVYEQYF. The DNA of the CDR3 is TGTGCCAGCAGTCTAATAGCGGGAGTCTACGAGCAGTACTTC.

The chain couples TRBV7-8 to TRBJ2-5; D call uncertain. The CDR3 sequence is 14 residues long. Trimming left V 5 bases short and J 4 bases short, with 14 bases between. Looked up from germline, CDR1 is SGHVS and CDR2 is FQNEAQ. The CDR3 DNA follows: TGTGCCAGCAGCCAGAAAACCCAAAGAGAGACCCAGTACTTC. It translates to CASSQKTQRETQYF.

This clone showed up just a few times. The V call is TRBV5-4, the J call TRBJ2-2, with D unclear. The CDR3 loop spans 13 amino acids. Trimming pared 4 bases from V and 6 bases from J, leaving 10 bases between. Germline lookup yields CDR1 SGHNT and CDR2 YYREEE (reference sequence). Here the CDR3 DNA reads TGTGCCAGCAGCCAACTTCTAGCCGGGGAGCTGTTTTTT. This translates into CASSQLLAGELFF.

This clone was seen only a few times. The V gene is TRBV5-6, the J gene TRBJ1-6; D is possibly TRBD1 (5 bases). V lost 2 bases, J lost 8 bases, and 14 bases lay in between. Germline CDR1 reads SGHDT; CDR2 reads YYEEEE. The CDR3 spans 15 residues. CDR3 protein: CASSFGHISDSPLHF. CDR3 DNA: TGTGCCAGCAGCTTCGGACACATCTCGGATTCACCCCTCCACTTT.

This clone has just one count. The chain couples TRBV14 to TRBJ2-1; the D gene is possibly TRBD1 (5 bases). Germline V CDR1 and CDR2: SGHDN, FVKESK. The V gene lost 4 bases and the J gene lost 5 bases, with 18 bases spanning the gap. The CDR3 covers 16 residues. CDR3 region: CASSRPVGQGHNEQFF. CDR3 DNA: TGTGCCAGCAGCCGCCCCGTCGGTCAGGGTCACAATGAGCAGTTCTTC.

This chain connects TRBV19 to TRBJ2-3; perhaps TRBD1 as D (5 bases). V lost 7 bases, J lost 0 bases, and 11 bases lay in between. Germline-derived CDR1 and CDR2 are LNHDA and SQIVND (reference sequence). The CDR3 loop spans 14 amino acids. The CDR3 loop reads CASTVGLSTDTQYF. The CDR3 bases are TGTGCCAGTACTGTGGGGCTTAGCACAGATACGCAGTATTTT.

The rearrangement joins TRBV4-3 to TRBJ2-3; 12 positions match TRBD2. Trimming removed 3 bases from V and 4 bases from J; junction bases left unmatched: 5. Germline V gene sequence: CDR1 LGHNA, CDR2 YSLEER. The CDR3 is made up of 16 amino acids. The DNA of the CDR3 is TGCGCCAGCAGCCACCTAGCGGGGGGGCCGGCAGATACGCAGTATTTT. Protein sequence: CASSHLAGGPADTQYF.

The chain has TRBV7-3 and TRBJ2-7; 12 nucleotides align to TRBD1. The germline V gene has CDR1 SGHTA and CDR2 FQGTGA. The CDR3 sequence is 14 residues long. V trimming: 5 bases; J trimming: 4 bases; junction bases outside the gene matches: 3. The CDR3 protein is CASSPGQGAYEQYF. For the CDR3, the DNA is TGTGCCAGCAGCCCGGGACAGGGGGCGTACGAGCAGTACTTC.

The chain recombines TRBV9 with TRBJ2-7; D possibly corresponds to TRBD1 (7 bases). Germline V gives CDR1 SGDLS, CDR2 YYNGEE. Trimming removed 4 bases at V and 5 bases at J, with 16 bases between. The CDR3 is 14 residues long. The CDR3 sequence: CASSLRQGGDEQYF. The CDR3 DNA sequence: TGTGCCAGCAGCCTCCGACAGGGAGGCGACGAGCAGTACTTC.

This rearrangement joins TRBV2 to TRBJ2-7; 9 bases map to TRBD1. The CDR3 sequence is 15 residues long. Per the germline V gene, CDR1 is SNHLY and CDR2 is FYNNEI. With V trimmed by 6 bases and J by 6 bases, 12 bases remained unmatched. CDR3 sequence reads: CASRKTGGRTLEQYF. CDR3 nucleotide sequence: TGTGCCAGCAGAAAAACAGGGGGCAGAACCCTCGAGCAGTACTTC.